The TCR beta chain under discussion was sequenced for a study of blood T cell repertoires in COVID-19. Enrolled through a virtual design, the participants were between 18 and 89 years of age and came from 24 US areas. Cohort 3 recovery required two negative PCRs, clearance, or symptom resolution. Unmatched junction bases numbered 8, after V lost 5 bases and J lost 6 bases. The CDR3 loop spans 14 amino acids. Germline CDR1 LNHDA, CDR2 SQIVND (reference sequence). Generated by immunoSEQ multiplex PCR, the TCRdb table keeps only in-frame clones and is missing some. Of 130,000 to 150,000 clones detected, about 85% appear once; the ten largest clones hold less than 7%.

The sample was PBMCs or T cells enriched from blood (not recorded which). The rearrangement joins TRBV19 to TRBJ1-2, with 8 bases aligning to TRBD1. The source of this sequence is a woman between 40 and 55 years old who had recovered from COVID-19. As DNA, the CDR3 is TGTGCCAGTAGTCAGGGGGCGCGAACGAATGGCTACACCTTC. Translated: CASSQGARTNGYTF.